These 25 T cell receptor beta chains were all obtained from the same sample, sequenced in a study of vaccination effects on CD4 cells after COVID-19 (dated by TCRdb to between 2021 and 2024). To identify antigen-specific CD4+ T cell clonotypes by their expansion, the ViraFEST assay first stimulated PBMC with viral peptide pools and then applied TCR sequencing. After less than 13 days of culture, CD4+ T cells were isolated with the EasySep CD4+ T cell isolation kit. Healthy vaccine recipients had no prior SARS-CoV-2 infection, confirmed by negative nucleocapsid antibodies before and after vaccination. The library was produced with the immunoSEQ multiplex PCR assay. TCRdb holds this immuneACCESS table with in-frame rearrangements only. Some clones are missing; in checked studies, unresolved V genes explain under half, and the rest has no known cause. The sample records tens of thousands of clones, about two thirds of which are singletons. The top ten clones comprise about 18% of the sample.

No antigen has been identified for these receptors. The specimen was CD4+ T cells from PBMCs cultured with SARS-CoV-2 spike peptides, collected before COVID-19 vaccination. Interpreted using the paper, the cell subset or site label stands for: SARS-CoV-2 spike overlapping peptide pool stimulation. These TCRs come from a human donor who received a COVID-19 vaccine.

This chain links TRBV15 with TRBJ2-1, with 9 bases matching TRBD2. Trimming took 1 base from V and 4 from J; bases not matched to a gene: 2. The CDR3 length is 15 residues. CDR1 is LNHNV, CDR2 YYDKDF, per germline (reference sequence). The CDR3 sequence is CATSRGTSDYNEQFF. CDR3 in DNA: TGTGCCACCAGCAGAGGGACTAGCGATTACAATGAGCAGTTCTTC.

The gene calls are TRBV5-5 and TRBJ2-6; 15 positions agree with TRBD2. The germline V gene has CDR1 SGHKS and CDR2 YYEKEE (reference sequence). The CDR3 totals 20 residues. V was clipped by 1 base and J by 2 bases; unmatched bases: 7. The CDR3 loop is CASSLHPGLAGGTGANVLTF. The CDR3 DNA follows: TGTGCCAGCAGCTTGCACCCGGGACTAGCGGGGGGTACTGGGGCCAACGTCCTGACTTTC.

This rearrangement joins TRBV4-1 to TRBJ1-5; D is ambiguous. The CDR3 consists of 14 residues. Trimming shortened V by 4 bases and J by 10 bases, and 17 bases separated the two germline ends. The V gene's germline CDR1 is MGHRA and CDR2 YSYEKL. CDR3 amino acids: CASSPFLGAGPQHF. The CDR3 DNA reads as TGCGCCAGCAGCCCCTTCTTGGGCGCGGGACCCCAGCATTTT.

This clone appeared many times. The rearrangement links TRBV9 to TRBJ1-2; 8 nucleotides agree with TRBD1. Germline CDR1 SGDLS, CDR2 YYNGEE. V shed 3 bases, J shed 5 bases, and the junction held 3 bases outside the gene matches. The CDR3 is 13 amino acids. In DNA, the CDR3 is TGTGCCAGCAGCGACAGGACAGGGTATGGCTACACCTTC. Translating gives CASSDRTGYGYTF.

The chain carries TRBV4-3 and TRBJ1-1; D remains ambiguous. Between the trimmed V and J ends, which lost 1 base and 8 bases, there was a span of 11 bases. The CDR3 sequence is 13 residues long. In germline, CDR1 is LGHNA, CDR2 YSLEER. The CDR3 is CASSQAVTREAFF. CDR3 sequence (DNA): TGCGCCAGCAGCCAAGCGGTCACCCGGGAAGCTTTCTTT.

This CDR3 is CASSGGVTDTQYF. CDR3 bases: TGTGCCAGCAGTGGAGGGGTCACAGATACGCAGTATTTT. The chain joins TRBV2 to TRBJ2-3; TRBD1 or TRBD2 may be the D gene (5 bases each). Trimming stripped 4 bases from V and 2 bases from J, with 7 bases between. The CDR3 totals 13 residues. Germline V lookup: CDR1 SNHLY, CDR2 FYNNEI.

This chain joins TRBV4-3 and TRBJ2-5, with D perhaps matching TRBD2 (6 bases). The CDR3 is 16 residues long. Germline V gene data show CDR1 as LGHNA and CDR2 as YSLEER. The V and J ends lost 1 base and 1 base respectively, with 13 bases between them. In nucleotides, the CDR3 is TGCGCCAGCAGCCAAGCCCCCGCCGGGAGCCAAGAGACCCAGTACTTC. Its translation: CASSQAPAGSQETQYF.

The V and J genes are TRBV28 and TRBJ2-3, with 8 positions matching TRBD1. This CDR3 spans 14 amino acids. Germline CDR1 reads MDHEN; CDR2 reads SYDVKM. The V and J ends lost 5 bases and 3 bases, in that order; junction bases with no gene match: 4. CDR3 bases: TGTGCCAGCAGTACCCGACAGGGGACAGATACGCAGTATTTT. Protein sequence: CASSTRQGTDTQYF.

The chain recombines TRBV28 with TRBJ2-3; 7 bases match TRBD2. The CDR3 spans 15 residues. Germline CDR1 and CDR2: MDHEN and SYDVKM. Trimming removed 5 bases from V and 0 bases from J; junction bases left unmatched: 5. This CDR3 is CASSPGGLSTDTQYF. Written as DNA, the CDR3 is TGTGCCAGCAGTCCCGGGGGACTAAGCACAGATACGCAGTATTTT.

The gene calls are TRBV11-2 and TRBJ1-1; 9 positions agree with TRBD1. Trimming took 5 bases from V and 8 from J; bases not matched to a gene: 9. The CDR3 runs to 14 residues. Germline V gene sequence: CDR1 SGHAT, CDR2 FQNNGV. The chain's CDR3 is CASSLLTGGTEAFF. The CDR3 nucleotides read TGTGCCAGCAGCCTGCTGACAGGGGGTACCGAAGCTTTCTTT.

This clone was seen a single time. The V and J genes are TRBV2 and TRBJ2-5; 10 nucleotides match TRBD1. V trimming: 6 bases; J trimming: 5 bases; junction bases outside the gene matches: 9. CDR1 and CDR2 (germline): SNHLY, FYNNEI. The CDR3 totals 15 residues. The CDR3 nucleotides are TGTGCCAGCAGCCCCGGGACAGGGGTGCGGGAGACCCAGTACTTC. Its protein product is CASSPGTGVRETQYF. The full variable domain, its missing parts supplied by reference TRBV2 and TRBJ2-5, is EPEVTQTPSHQVTQMGQEVILRCVPISNHLYFYWYRQILGQKVEFLVSFYNNEISEKSEIFDDQFSVERPDGSNFTLKIRSTKLEDSAMYFCASSPGTGVRETQYFGPGTRLLVL.

This clone was seen a single time. This chain joins TRBV7-6 and TRBJ2-3; 7 bases fit TRBD2. The CDR3 sequence is 16 residues long. CDR1 and CDR2 from the germline V gene are SGHVS and FNYEAQ. The J segment lost 2 bases and the V segment lost 5 bases, leaving 10 bases of the junction unmatched. The CDR3 protein is CASSDHAGVATDTQYF. The DNA for the CDR3 is TGTGCCAGCAGCGATCACGCGGGGGTGGCCACAGATACGCAGTATTTT.

This rearrangement joins TRBV19 to TRBJ1-6, with D hard to call. Trimming took 4 bases from V and 5 from J, leaving 18 bases between them. Per the germline V gene, CDR1 is LNHDA and CDR2 is SQIVND (reference sequence). The CDR3 is 17 residues long. This CDR3 reads CASSNRMRWADNSPLHF. The CDR3 bases are TGTGCCAGTAGTAACCGTATGAGATGGGCCGATAATTCACCCCTCCACTTT.

This chain joins TRBV6-1 and TRBJ1-6; D unresolved. This CDR3 comprises 16 residues. Germline V gene data show CDR1 as MNHNS and CDR2 as SASEGT. V lost 2 bases to trimming and J lost 8 bases, with 16 bases between them. The DNA for the CDR3 is TGTGCCAGCAGTGAATGGGTTGGGAATAGGGATTCACCCCTCCACTTT. Translated, it gives CASSEWVGNRDSPLHF.

V is TRBV28 and J is TRBJ1-3; D unresolved. Germline V gives CDR1 MDHEN, CDR2 SYDVKM. The V end was cut by 3 bases, the J end by 0 bases, with 12 bases between. The CDR3 runs 16 residues. The CDR3 loop is CASSLVEKHSGNTIYF. Here the CDR3 DNA reads TGTGCCAGCAGTTTGGTCGAGAAACACTCTGGAAACACCATATATTTT.

In its sample, this clone was seen a few times. The chain links TRBV4-1 to TRBJ1-4; 9 positions match TRBD1. CDR1 and CDR2 (germline): MGHRA, YSYEKL. J was trimmed by 2 bases and V by 2 bases; bases with no gene match: 6. The CDR3 consists of 17 residues. The CDR3 nucleotides are TGCGCCAGCAGCCAACCCACAGGGGGCAGGACTAATGAAAAACTGTTTTTT. As protein: CASSQPTGGRTNEKLFF.

This clone was recorded a few times. V gene TRBV6-5 combines with J gene TRBJ2-3, with a weak D call TRBD2 (6 bases). CDR1 MNHEY and CDR2 SVGAGI come from the germline V gene. V shed 11 bases and J shed 5 bases, with 14 bases lying between them. This CDR3 region has 12 residues. The CDR3 coding sequence is TGTGCCGCCCGGGACTCCCTAGATACGCAGTATTTT. Its translation: CAARDSLDTQYF.

The gene calls are TRBV28 and TRBJ1-2, with 8 nucleotides matching TRBD1. V trimming: 4 bases; J trimming: 3 bases; junction bases outside the gene matches: 7. This CDR3 comprises 15 residues. Germline CDR1 MDHEN, CDR2 SYDVKM. The CDR3 sequence is CASSSRTGMHYGYTF. The CDR3 bases are TGTGCCAGCAGTTCCCGGACAGGGATGCACTATGGCTACACCTTC.

This chain uses TRBV7-8 with TRBJ1-2, with 9 bases aligning to TRBD1. Germline CDR1 SGHVS, CDR2 FQNEAQ. With 5 bases clipped from V and 5 bases from J, the junction kept 6 bases outside the gene matches. The CDR3 extends over 14 amino acids. For the CDR3, the DNA is TGTGCCAGCAGCGTCCGGGGACAGGGATATGGCTACACCTTC. Translation: CASSVRGQGYGYTF. Complete variable domain (other parts from reference TRBV7-8 and TRBJ1-2): GAGVSQSPRYKVAKRGQDVALRCDPISGHVSLFWYQQALGQGPEFLTYFQNEAQLDKSGLPSDRFFAERPEGSVSTLKIQRTQQEDSAVYLCASSVRGQGYGYTFGSGTRLTVV.

The V call is TRBV7-9, the J call TRBJ2-7, with 9 bases that match TRBD1. CDR3 length: 16 residues. The ends lost 2 bases at V and 6 bases at J; junction bases unmatched: 11. Germline values: CDR1 SEHNR, CDR2 FQNEAQ (reference sequence). CDR3 amino acids: CASSLRVTGGLVEQYF. The CDR3 coding sequence is TGTGCCAGCAGCTTAAGGGTTACAGGGGGCTTGGTCGAGCAGTACTTC. The full variable domain, its missing parts supplied by reference TRBV7-9 and TRBJ2-7, is DTGVSQNPRHKITKRGQNVTFRCDPISEHNRLYWYRQTLGQGPEFLTYFQNEAQLEKSRLLSDRFSAERPKGSFSTLEIQRTEQGDSAMYLCASSLRVTGGLVEQYFGPGTRLTVT.

This clone was picked up a small number of times. This chain joins TRBV19 and TRBJ1-5; D remains ambiguous. This CDR3 has 13 amino acids. The germline CDR1 and CDR2 sequences are LNHDA and SQIVND (reference sequence). Trimming shortened V by 5 bases and J by 9 bases, and 14 bases separated the two germline ends. As DNA, the CDR3 is TGTGCCAGTAGTCGGATGTTCTTATCGCCCCAGCATTTT. This encodes CASSRMFLSPQHF.

This clone was detected only a few times. The J gene is TRBJ1-1, the V gene TRBV19; perhaps TRBD1 as D (5 bases). Germline V gene data show CDR1 as LNHDA and CDR2 as SQIVND (reference sequence). Trimming shortened V by 0 bases and J by 5 bases, and 10 bases separated the two germline ends. This CDR3 contains 14 residues. The CDR3 sequence: CASSIEQVPTEAFF. The CDR3 DNA reads as TGTGCCAGTAGTATAGAACAGGTTCCGACTGAAGCTTTCTTT.

The chain joins TRBV28 to TRBJ2-3; D might be TRBD2 (7 bases). The CDR3 totals 13 residues. Germline CDR1 MDHEN, CDR2 SYDVKM. Trimming cost V 10 bases and J 2 bases, with 13 bases left between them. Written as DNA, the CDR3 is TGTGCCATCCAGCGGGACATCACAGATACGCAGTATTTT. Translation gives CAIQRDITDTQYF.

V usage is TRBV6-5 and J usage is TRBJ1-3, with D tentatively TRBD1 (6 bases). The germline V and J ends were trimmed by 6 bases and 1 base, with 10 bases remaining between them. CDR1 and CDR2 from the germline V gene are MNHEY and SVGAGI. This CDR3 spans 14 amino acids. This chain's CDR3 is CASRMTGSGNTIYF. CDR3 coding DNA: TGTGCCAGCAGGATGACAGGTTCTGGAAACACCATATATTTT.

The chain combines TRBV19 with TRBJ1-2; TRBD1 matches at 7 bases. The CDR3 runs to 16 residues. Germline assignment: CDR1 LNHDA and CDR2 SQIVND (reference sequence). V shed 3 bases and J 4 bases; nucleotides not matched to a gene: 11. The CDR3 sequence is CASSMPGTASFYGYTF. The CDR3 DNA reads as TGTGCCAGTAGTATGCCTGGGACAGCATCCTTCTATGGCTACACCTTC.